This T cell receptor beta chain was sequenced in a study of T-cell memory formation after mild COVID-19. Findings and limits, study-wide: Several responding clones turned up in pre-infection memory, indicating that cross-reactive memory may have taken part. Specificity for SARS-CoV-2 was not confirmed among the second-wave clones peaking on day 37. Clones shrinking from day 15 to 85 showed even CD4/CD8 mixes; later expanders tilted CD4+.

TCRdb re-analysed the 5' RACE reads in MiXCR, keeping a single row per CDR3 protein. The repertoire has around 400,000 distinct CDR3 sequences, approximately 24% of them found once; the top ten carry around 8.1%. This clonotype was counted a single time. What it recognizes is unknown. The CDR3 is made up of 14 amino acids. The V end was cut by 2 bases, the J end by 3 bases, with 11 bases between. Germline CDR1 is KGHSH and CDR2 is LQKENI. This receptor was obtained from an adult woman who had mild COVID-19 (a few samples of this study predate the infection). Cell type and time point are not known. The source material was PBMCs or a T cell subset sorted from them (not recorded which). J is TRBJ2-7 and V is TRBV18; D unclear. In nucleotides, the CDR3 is TGTGCCAGCTCACCAGGGCCCAACAGCTACGAGCAGTACTTC. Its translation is CASSPGPNSYEQYF.